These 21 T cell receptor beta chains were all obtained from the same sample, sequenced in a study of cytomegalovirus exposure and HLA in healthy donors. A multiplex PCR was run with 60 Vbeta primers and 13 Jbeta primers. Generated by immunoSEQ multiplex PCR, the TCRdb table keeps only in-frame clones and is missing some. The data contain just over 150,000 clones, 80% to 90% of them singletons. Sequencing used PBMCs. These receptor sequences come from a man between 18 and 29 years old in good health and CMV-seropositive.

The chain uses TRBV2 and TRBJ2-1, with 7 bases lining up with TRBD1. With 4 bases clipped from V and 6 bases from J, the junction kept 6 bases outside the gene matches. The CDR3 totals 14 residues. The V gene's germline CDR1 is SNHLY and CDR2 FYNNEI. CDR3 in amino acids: CASSAEQGTNEQFF. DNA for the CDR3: TGTGCCAGCAGTGCGGAACAGGGGACCAATGAGCAGTTCTTC.

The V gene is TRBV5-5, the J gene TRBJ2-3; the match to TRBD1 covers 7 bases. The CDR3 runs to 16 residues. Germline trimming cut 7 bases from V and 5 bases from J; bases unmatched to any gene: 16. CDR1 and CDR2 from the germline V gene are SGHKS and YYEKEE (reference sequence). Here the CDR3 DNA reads TGTGCCAGCTTCGAATCGGCCGGGACAGTCCTAGATACGCAGTATTTT. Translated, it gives CASFESAGTVLDTQYF.

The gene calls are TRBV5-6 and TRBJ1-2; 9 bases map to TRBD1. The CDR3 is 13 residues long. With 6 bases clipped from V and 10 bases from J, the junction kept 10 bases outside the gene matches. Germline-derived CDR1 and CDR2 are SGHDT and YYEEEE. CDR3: CASTDRGKIVYTF. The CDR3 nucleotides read TGTGCCAGCACAGACAGGGGGAAGATAGTCTACACCTTC. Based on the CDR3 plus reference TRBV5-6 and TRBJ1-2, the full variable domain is DAGVTQSPTHLIKTRGQQVTLRCSPKSGHDTVSWYQQALGQGPQFIFQYYEEEERQRGNFPDRFSGHQFPNYSSELNVNALLLGDSALYLCASTDRGKIVYTFGSGTRLTVV.

CDR3 loop: CASIDSSYEQYF. For the CDR3, the DNA is TGTGCCAGCATTGACAGCTCCTACGAGCAGTACTTC. The genes are TRBV2 and TRBJ2-7, with D perhaps TRBD1 (5 bases). Germline values: CDR1 SNHLY, CDR2 FYNNEI. V lost 7 bases and J 0 bases, leaving 7 bases between the germline ends. CDR3 size: 12 residues.

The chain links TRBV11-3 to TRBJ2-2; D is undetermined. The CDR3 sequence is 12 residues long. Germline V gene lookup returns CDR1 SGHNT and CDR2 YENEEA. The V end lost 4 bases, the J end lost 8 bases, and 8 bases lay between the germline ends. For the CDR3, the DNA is TGTGCCAGCAGCTCTGGCAAGGGGGAGCTGTTTTTT. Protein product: CASSSGKGELFF.

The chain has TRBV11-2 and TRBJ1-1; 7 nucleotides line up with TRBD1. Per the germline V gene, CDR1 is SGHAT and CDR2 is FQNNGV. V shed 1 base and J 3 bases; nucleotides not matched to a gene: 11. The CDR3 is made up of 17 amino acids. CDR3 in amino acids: CASSLGGSNRGHTEAFF. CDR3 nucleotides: TGTGCCAGCAGCTTAGGCGGTTCAAACAGGGGACACACTGAAGCTTTCTTT.

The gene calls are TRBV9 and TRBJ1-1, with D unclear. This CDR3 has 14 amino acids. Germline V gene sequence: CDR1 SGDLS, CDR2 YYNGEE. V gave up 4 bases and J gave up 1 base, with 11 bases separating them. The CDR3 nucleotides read TGTGCCAGCAGCCCTCCTCCCTCGAACACTGAAGCTTTCTTT. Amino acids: CASSPPPSNTEAFF.

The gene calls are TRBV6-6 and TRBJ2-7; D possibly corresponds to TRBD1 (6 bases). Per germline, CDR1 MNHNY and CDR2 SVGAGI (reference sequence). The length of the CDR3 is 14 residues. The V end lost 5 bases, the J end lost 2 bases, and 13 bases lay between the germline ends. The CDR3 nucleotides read TGTGCCAGCAGTGGACGGACAGATGCCTACGAGCAGTACTTC. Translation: CASSGRTDAYEQYF.

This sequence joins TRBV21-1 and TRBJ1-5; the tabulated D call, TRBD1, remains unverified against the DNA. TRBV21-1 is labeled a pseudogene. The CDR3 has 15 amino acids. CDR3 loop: CASSLQGHSNQPQHF. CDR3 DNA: TGTGCCAGCAGTCTCCAGGGTCATAGCAATCAGCCCCAGCATTTT.

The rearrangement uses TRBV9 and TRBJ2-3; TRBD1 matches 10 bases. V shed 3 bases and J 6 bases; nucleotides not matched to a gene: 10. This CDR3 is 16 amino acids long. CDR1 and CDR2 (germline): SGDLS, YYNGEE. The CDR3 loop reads CASSGEGQGSTDTQYF. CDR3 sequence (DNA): TGTGCCAGCAGCGGGGAGGGACAGGGGTCGACGGATACGCAGTATTTT. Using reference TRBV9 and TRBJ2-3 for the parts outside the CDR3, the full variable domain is DSGVTQTPKHLITATGQRVTLRCSPRSGDLSVYWYQQSLDQGLQFLIQYYNGEERAKGNILERFSAQQFPDLHSELNLSSLELGDSALYFCASSGEGQGSTDTQYFGPGTRLTVL.

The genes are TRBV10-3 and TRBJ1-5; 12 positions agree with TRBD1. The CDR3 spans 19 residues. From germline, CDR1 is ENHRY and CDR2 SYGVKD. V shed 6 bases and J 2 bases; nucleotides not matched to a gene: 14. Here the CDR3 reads CAISAAPGQGAQGNQPQHF. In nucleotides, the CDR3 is TGTGCCATCAGCGCGGCTCCGGGACAGGGGGCGCAGGGCAATCAGCCCCAGCATTTT.

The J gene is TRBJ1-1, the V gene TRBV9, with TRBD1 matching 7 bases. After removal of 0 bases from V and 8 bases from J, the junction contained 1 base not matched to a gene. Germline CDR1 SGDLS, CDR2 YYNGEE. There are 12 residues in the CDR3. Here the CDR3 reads CASSVGQGEAFF. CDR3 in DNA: TGTGCCAGCAGCGTAGGACAGGGAGAAGCTTTCTTT.

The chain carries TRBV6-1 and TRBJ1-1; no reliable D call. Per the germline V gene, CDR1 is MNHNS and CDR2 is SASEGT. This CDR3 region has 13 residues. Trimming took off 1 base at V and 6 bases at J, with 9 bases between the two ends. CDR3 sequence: CASSEGPESEAFF. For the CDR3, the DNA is TGTGCCAGCAGTGAAGGTCCCGAGTCTGAAGCTTTCTTT.

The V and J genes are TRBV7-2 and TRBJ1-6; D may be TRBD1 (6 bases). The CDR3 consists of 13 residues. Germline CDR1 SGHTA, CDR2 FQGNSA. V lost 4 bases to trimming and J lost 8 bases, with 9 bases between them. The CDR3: CASSSTGYSPLHF. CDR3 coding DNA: TGTGCCAGCAGCTCAACAGGGTATTCACCCCTCCACTTT.

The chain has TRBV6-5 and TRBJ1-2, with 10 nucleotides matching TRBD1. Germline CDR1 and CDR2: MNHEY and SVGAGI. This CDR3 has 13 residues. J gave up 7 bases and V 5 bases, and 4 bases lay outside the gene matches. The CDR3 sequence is CASSPGQGPGYTF. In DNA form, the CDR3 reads TGTGCCAGCAGTCCGGGACAGGGGCCTGGCTACACCTTC.

The CDR3 protein is CASSRVESYGYTF. The CDR3 DNA reads TGTGCCAGCAGTCGGGTGGAGAGCTATGGCTACACCTTC. The J gene is TRBJ1-2, the V gene TRBV2; D unresolved. V shed 5 bases and J shed 4 bases, with 11 bases lying between them. The CDR3 is made up of 13 amino acids. Germline assignment: CDR1 SNHLY and CDR2 FYNNEI. The full variable domain, with the rest looked up from reference TRBV2 and TRBJ1-2, is EPEVTQTPSHQVTQMGQEVILRCVPISNHLYFYWYRQILGQKVEFLVSFYNNEISEKSEIFDDQFSVERPDGSNFTLKIRSTKLEDSAMYFCASSRVESYGYTFGSGTRLTVV.

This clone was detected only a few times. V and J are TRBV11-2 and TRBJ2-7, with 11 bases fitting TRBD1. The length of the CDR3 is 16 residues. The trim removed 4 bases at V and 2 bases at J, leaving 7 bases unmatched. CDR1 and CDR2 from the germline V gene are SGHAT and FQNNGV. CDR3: CASSSLGQGAAYEQYF. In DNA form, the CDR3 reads TGTGCCAGCAGCTCCTTAGGACAGGGGGCGGCCTACGAGCAGTACTTC.

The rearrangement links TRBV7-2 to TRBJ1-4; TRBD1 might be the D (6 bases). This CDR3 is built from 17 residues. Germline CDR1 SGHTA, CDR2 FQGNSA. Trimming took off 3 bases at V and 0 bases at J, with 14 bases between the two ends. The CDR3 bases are TGTGCCAGCAGCTTCCGGGGGAGGGGGGCAACTAATGAAAAACTGTTTTTT. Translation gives CASSFRGRGATNEKLFF.

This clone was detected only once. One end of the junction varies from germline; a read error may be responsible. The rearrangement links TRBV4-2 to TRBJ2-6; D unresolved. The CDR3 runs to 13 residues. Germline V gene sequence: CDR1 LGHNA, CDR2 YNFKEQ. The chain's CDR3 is CASSPPWANGLTF. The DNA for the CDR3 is TGTGCCAGCAGCCCCCCTTGGGCCAACGGCCTGACTTTC.

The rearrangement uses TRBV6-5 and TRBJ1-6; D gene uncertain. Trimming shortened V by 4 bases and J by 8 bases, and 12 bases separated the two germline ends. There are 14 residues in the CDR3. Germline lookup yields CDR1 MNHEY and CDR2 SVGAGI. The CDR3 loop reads CASSFAGGDSPLHF. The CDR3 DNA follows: TGTGCCAGCAGTTTCGCGGGAGGTGATTCACCCCTCCACTTT.

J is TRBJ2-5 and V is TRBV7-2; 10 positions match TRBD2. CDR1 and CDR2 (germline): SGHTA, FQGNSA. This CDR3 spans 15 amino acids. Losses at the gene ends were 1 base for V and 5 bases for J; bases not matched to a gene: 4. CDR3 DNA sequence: TGTGCCAGCAGCTTAGGAGCGGGGGGGCGGGAGACCCAGTACTTC. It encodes CASSLGAGGRETQYF.